This TCR beta chain emerged from a study of shared clonotypes between healthy human individuals. Losses at the gene ends were 11 bases for V and 2 bases for J; bases not matched to a gene: 12. CDR1 and CDR2 from the germline V gene are SNHLY and FYNNEI. The CDR3 covers 14 residues. The study, taken as a whole, reports: As a rule, naive subsets had a larger estimated richness than memory subsets. Rarefaction gave evidence that sorted-subset sequencing remained incomplete despite large depth. In contrast to clonotypes shared by all four donors, non-shared clonotypes had lower generation probabilities.

Concerning this clone: Its antigen is undetermined.

Naive CD8 populations comprised CD45RO-negative cells positively selected for CCR7, excluding terminally differentiated effector memory CD45RA+ cells. The assay ran at deep level. The repertoire was sequenced with immunoSEQ multiplex PCR; TCRdb's copy has only in-frame clones and lacks some. The profile covers around 2.1 million clones, with about 93% appearing a single time and about 1.5% taken by the ten largest. V usage is TRBV2 and J usage is TRBJ2-7; 7 bases agree with TRBD2. Source material: naive CD8+ T cells from PBMCs. The clonotype originates from a man between 18 and 29 years old in good health. Some clones in this sample may be carry-over from other donors' samples. CDR3: CARGTSATTYEQYF. In DNA, the CDR3 is TGTGCCCGAGGAACTAGCGCCACGACCTACGAGCAGTACTTC.